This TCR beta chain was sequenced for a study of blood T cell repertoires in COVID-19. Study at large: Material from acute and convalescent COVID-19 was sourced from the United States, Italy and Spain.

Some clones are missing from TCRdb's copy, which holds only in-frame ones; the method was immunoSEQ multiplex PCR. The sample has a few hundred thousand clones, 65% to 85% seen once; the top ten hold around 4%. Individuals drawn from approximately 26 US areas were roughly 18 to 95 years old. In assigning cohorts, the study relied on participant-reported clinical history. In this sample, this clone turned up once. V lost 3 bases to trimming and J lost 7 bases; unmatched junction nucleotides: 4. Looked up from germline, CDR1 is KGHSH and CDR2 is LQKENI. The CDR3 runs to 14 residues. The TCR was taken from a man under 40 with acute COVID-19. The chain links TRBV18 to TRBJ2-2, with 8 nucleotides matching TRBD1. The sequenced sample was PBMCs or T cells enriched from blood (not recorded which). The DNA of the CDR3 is TGTGCCAGCTCACCTCAAGACAGGGGCGGGGAGCTGTTTTTT. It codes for CASSPQDRGGELFF.